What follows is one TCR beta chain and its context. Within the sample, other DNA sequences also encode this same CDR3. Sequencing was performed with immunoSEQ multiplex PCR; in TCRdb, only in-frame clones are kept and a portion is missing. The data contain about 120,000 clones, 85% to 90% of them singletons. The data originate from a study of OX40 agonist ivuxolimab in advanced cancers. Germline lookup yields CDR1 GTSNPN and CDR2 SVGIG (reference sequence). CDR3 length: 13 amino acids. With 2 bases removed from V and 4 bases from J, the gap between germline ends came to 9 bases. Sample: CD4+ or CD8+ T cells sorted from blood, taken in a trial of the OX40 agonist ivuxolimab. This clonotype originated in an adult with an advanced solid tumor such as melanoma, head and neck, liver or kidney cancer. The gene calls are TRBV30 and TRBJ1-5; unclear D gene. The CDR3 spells CAWSPGTNQPQHF. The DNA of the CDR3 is TGTGCCTGGAGTCCGGGCACAAATCAGCCCCAGCATTTT.